This TCR beta chain is from a study of identical twins. This clonotype was seen ten or more times. Each donor was a healthy Caucasian. TCRdb re-derived calls from the 5' RACE reads in MiXCR, one entry per CDR3 protein. Found here are approximately 240,000 distinct CDR3 sequences, more than 12% of them singletons; the top ten hold around 8.3%. This CDR3 is built from 18 residues. After removal of 3 bases from V and 6 bases from J, the junction contained 17 bases not matched to a gene. CDR1 is LGHDT and CDR2 is YNNKEL in the germline V gene (reference sequence). V and J are TRBV3-1 and TRBJ2-3; 8 positions agree with TRBD2. The TCR comes from a woman under 30 in good health. The sequenced sample consisted of memory (CD45RO+) T cells sorted from blood. The CDR3 DNA reads TGTGCCAGCAGCCATTGGAGCTCTTGGCGGGAGGAAGTTGATACGCAGTATTTT. This translates into CASSHWSSWREEVDTQYF.